The 32 T cell receptor beta chains below all came from one sample that was sequenced in a study of T cell clonotyping in hematopoietic cell transplantation. This table comes from immunoSEQ multiplex PCR, and its TCRdb copy is limited to in-frame clones, with some not included. The sample holds over 7,500 clones, approximately 97% seen once. The starting material was peripheral blood mononuclear cells, obtained 100 days after allogeneic stem cell transplant. Receptors were obtained from a male patient between 55 and 70 years old who had an allogeneic stem cell transplant from a related donor, so the T cells may come from the graft donor. Some clones in this sample may be carry-over from other donors' samples.

V usage is TRBV29-1 and J usage is TRBJ2-7; weak D call: TRBD1 (7 bases). Germline CDR1 reads SQVTM; CDR2 reads ANQGSEA. This CDR3 spans 13 amino acids. The V end was cut by 8 bases, the J end by 0 bases, with 14 bases between. CDR3 sequence reads: CSSSQGGSYEQYF. The CDR3 region has the DNA TGCAGCAGCTCGCAGGGGGGCTCCTACGAGCAGTACTTC.

The J gene is TRBJ1-1, the V gene TRBV10-2; D is possibly TRBD1 (6 bases). The germline V gene encodes CDR1 WSHSY and CDR2 SAAADI. The CDR3 extends over 14 amino acids. Trimming shortened V by 8 bases and J by 0 bases, and 13 bases separated the two germline ends. The CDR3 sequence: CASVGQNMNTEAFF. The CDR3, as DNA: TGCGCCAGCGTAGGACAGAACATGAACACTGAAGCTTTCTTT.

V usage is TRBV4-3 and J usage is TRBJ2-5; D gene uncertain. The CDR3 covers 15 residues. V was cut by 1 base and J by 11 bases, with 20 bases left in between. CDR1 and CDR2 from the germline V gene are LGHNA and YSLEER. The CDR3, as DNA: TGCGCCAGCAGCCAAGCAAGGGCTGCTTACTCAGCACAGTACTTC. Its translation: CASSQARAAYSAQYF.

V usage is TRBV11-1 and J usage is TRBJ2-3; 9 bases are shared with TRBD2. This CDR3 contains 14 residues. The ends lost 4 bases at V and 12 bases at J; junction bases unmatched: 11. The germline V gene encodes CDR1 SGHAT and CDR2 FQDESV (reference sequence). This CDR3 is CASSSTGLALRQYF. The DNA of the CDR3 is TGTGCCAGCAGCTCCACGGGACTAGCCCTCCGCCAGTATTTT.

This chain connects TRBV5-1 to TRBJ1-2; TRBD1 matches 12 bases. Losses at the gene ends were 4 bases for V and 7 bases for J; bases not matched to a gene: 11. From germline, CDR1 is SGHRS and CDR2 YFSETQ. The CDR3 length is 16 residues. CDR3 sequence reads: CASSPIGDRGRGGYTF. The CDR3 bases are TGCGCCAGCAGCCCAATAGGGGACAGGGGGCGCGGTGGCTACACCTTC.

CDR3 region: CASTRDRGEKLFF. CDR3 in DNA: TGTGCCAGTACTAGGGACAGGGGTGAAAAACTGTTTTTT. The rearrangement links TRBV19 to TRBJ1-4, with 10 nucleotides matching TRBD1. CDR3 length equals 13 residues. Per the germline V gene, CDR1 is LNHDA and CDR2 is SQIVND (reference sequence). V dropped 7 bases and J dropped 7; count of bases not matched to a gene: 3.

Here the CDR3 DNA reads TGTGCTAGTGGTTTGGGCTCCCGGGGGGCCAACGTCCTGACTTTC. Its translation: CASGLGSRGANVLTF. The J gene is TRBJ2-6, the V gene TRBV12-5; D remains ambiguous. Looked up from germline, CDR1 is LGHNT and CDR2 is FRNRAP. This CDR3 is built from 15 residues. Trimming cost V 1 base and J 4 bases, with 8 bases left between them. The whole variable domain, filled in from reference TRBV12-5 and TRBJ2-6, reads DARVTQTPRHKVTEMGQEVTMRCQPILGHNTVFWYRQTMMQGLELLAYFRNRAPLDDSGMPKDRFSAEMPDATLATLKIQPSEPRDSAVYFCASGLGSRGANVLTFGAGSRLTVL.

This clone has only one observation. The gene calls are TRBV20-1 and TRBJ1-3; D is uncertain. CDR3 length equals 11 residues. The V gene lost 1 base and the J gene lost 4 bases, with 2 bases spanning the gap. Looked up from germline, CDR1 is DFQATT and CDR2 is SNEGSKA (reference sequence). The CDR3 sequence is CSARVGNTIYF. The DNA for the CDR3 is TGCAGTGCTAGAGTCGGAAACACCATATATTTT.

The V and J genes are TRBV6-5 and TRBJ1-4; no reliable D call. The CDR3 is 11 amino acids. Germline-derived CDR1 and CDR2 are MNHEY and SVGAGI. The germline V and J ends were trimmed by 6 bases and 8 bases, with 7 bases remaining between them. The CDR3 here is CASRPLEKLFF. The CDR3 DNA sequence: TGTGCCAGCAGGCCCTTAGAAAAACTGTTTTTT.

The chain is built from TRBV29-1 and TRBJ1-5; 8 nucleotides match TRBD1. Germline V gene sequence: CDR1 SQVTM, CDR2 ANQGSEA. The CDR3 has 14 residues. Trimming at V came to 4 bases and at J to 6 bases, leaving 8 bases not matched to a gene. CDR3 nucleotides: TGCAGCGTTGCCCGGACAGGGCTGGGTCAGCCCCAGCATTTT. The encoded protein is CSVARTGLGQPQHF.

The chain employs TRBV19 and TRBJ1-5; D unresolved. The CDR3 loop spans 12 amino acids. The V gene's germline CDR1 is LNHDA and CDR2 SQIVND (reference sequence). Trimming removed 2 bases at V and 5 bases at J, with 4 bases between. The CDR3 reads CASSISYQPQHF. The CDR3 DNA reads TGTGCCAGTAGTATATCTTATCAGCCCCAGCATTTT.

The chain uses TRBV14 and TRBJ1-2; D gene unclear. Germline lookup yields CDR1 SGHDN and CDR2 FVKESK. The CDR3 loop spans 15 amino acids. V was shortened by 4 bases and J by 8 bases, with 20 bases between the two germline ends. This CDR3 reads CASSRRDTLAGGYTF. The CDR3 nucleotides are TGTGCCAGCAGCCGCCGAGACACCCTGGCCGGAGGCTACACCTTC.

The chain combines TRBV25-1 with TRBJ2-7, with D maybe TRBD1 (7 bases). Germline V CDR1 and CDR2: MGHDK, SYGVNS. The germline V and J ends were trimmed by 6 bases and 3 bases, with 12 bases remaining between them. The CDR3 has 13 residues. The CDR3 here is CASSSQGGYEQYF. The CDR3 coding sequence is TGTGCCAGCAGCAGCCAGGGGGGCTACGAGCAGTACTTC.

The chain employs TRBV30 and TRBJ1-2, with 8 bases that match TRBD1. This CDR3 has 13 amino acids. Germline V gene sequence: CDR1 GTSNPN, CDR2 SVGIG (reference sequence). V was clipped by 2 bases and J by 4 bases; unmatched bases: 3. The CDR3 nucleotides read TGTGCCTGGAGTCGGGACAGGCCCTATGGCTACACCTTC. It specifies CAWSRDRPYGYTF.

The CDR3 here is CATRDSNNYGYTF. The DNA for the CDR3 is TGTGCCACCCGGGACAGCAATAACTATGGCTACACCTTC. V usage is TRBV19 and J usage is TRBJ1-2, with 7 bases aligning to TRBD1. V shed 10 bases, J shed 1 base, and the junction held 6 bases outside the gene matches. Germline V CDR1 and CDR2: LNHDA, SQIVND (reference sequence). The CDR3 sequence is 13 residues long.

CDR3 sequence reads: CASSPRQGAHEQFF. The CDR3 DNA sequence: TGCGCCAGCAGCCCGAGACAGGGGGCTCATGAGCAGTTCTTC. This chain links TRBV5-1 with TRBJ2-1, with 10 nucleotides matching TRBD1. The CDR3 spans 14 residues. V lost 4 bases to trimming and J lost 8 bases; unmatched junction nucleotides: 6. Looked up from germline, CDR1 is SGHRS and CDR2 is YFSETQ.

The rearrangement uses TRBV25-1 and TRBJ2-7; TRBD1 aligns across 10 bases. The CDR3 has 14 amino acids. Per the germline V gene, CDR1 is MGHDK and CDR2 is SYGVNS. V gave up 6 bases and J gave up 6 bases; unmatched junction bases: 8. CDR3 sequence reads: CASSFQGTGVEQYF. DNA of the CDR3: TGTGCCAGCAGCTTTCAAGGGACAGGGGTCGAGCAGTACTTC.

The V gene is TRBV6-1, the J gene TRBJ2-7; weak D call: TRBD1 (5 bases). Germline CDR1 reads MNHNS; CDR2 reads SASEGT. This CDR3 has 13 residues. Trimming took 5 bases from V and 5 from J, leaving 13 bases between them. DNA of the CDR3: TGTGCCAGCAGTCTTTCAGGGATGAACGAGCAGTACTTC. Translation: CASSLSGMNEQYF.

The CDR3 reads CASSLGFGTMQETQYF. The CDR3 coding sequence is TGCGCCAGCAGCTTGGGCTTCGGGACGATGCAAGAGACCCAGTACTTC. The chain combines TRBV5-1 with TRBJ2-5; D may match TRBD1 or TRBD2 (5 bases each). V shed 0 bases and J shed 2 bases, with 14 bases lying between them. Germline-derived CDR1 and CDR2 are SGHRS and YFSETQ. The CDR3 sequence is 16 residues long.

This clone was detected once. V gene TRBV25-1 combines with J gene TRBJ2-7; 9 bases line up with TRBD1. The CDR3 has 13 amino acids. The ends lost 6 bases at V and 7 bases at J; junction bases unmatched: 7. Germline V gene sequence: CDR1 MGHDK, CDR2 SYGVNS. CDR3 sequence (DNA): TGTGCCAGCAGAGGGACAGGGTTAGGAGAGCAGTACTTC. Translated, it gives CASRGTGLGEQYF.

In DNA form, the CDR3 reads TGTGCCAGCAGCCGACCGACCCTTCGTGTGGGCTCCTACAATGAGCAGTTCTTC. As protein: CASSRPTLRVGSYNEQFF. The genes are TRBV7-8 and TRBJ2-1; D not certain. The CDR3 spans 18 residues. V shed 5 bases and J shed 0 bases, with 20 bases lying between them. CDR1 and CDR2 from the germline V gene are SGHVS and FQNEAQ.

V and J are TRBV11-3 and TRBJ1-6; possibly TRBD1 for D (6 bases). The CDR3 runs to 13 residues. CDR1 and CDR2 (germline): SGHNT, YENEEA. V gave up 5 bases and J gave up 11 bases, with 13 bases separating them. The DNA of the CDR3 is TGTGCCAGCAGCCAGGGGAGGGTCGCACCCCTCCACTTT. Protein: CASSQGRVAPLHF. The full variable domain, completed using reference TRBV11-3 and TRBJ1-6, is EAGVVQSPRYKIIEKKQPVAFWCNPISGHNTLYWYLQNLGQGPELLIRYENEEAVDDSQLPKDRFSAERLKGVDSTLKIQPAELGDSAVYLCASSQGRVAPLHFGNGTRLTVT.

The V gene is TRBV11-2, the J gene TRBJ2-5, with D perhaps TRBD2 (5 bases). This CDR3 is 16 amino acids long. Germline V gene lookup returns CDR1 SGHAT and CDR2 FQNNGV. V was cut by 5 bases and J by 4 bases, with 20 bases left in between. The chain's CDR3 is CASSPNQADYGETQYF. CDR3 coding DNA: TGTGCCAGCAGCCCTAACCAGGCAGACTACGGAGAGACCCAGTACTTC.

For the CDR3, the DNA is TGTGCCAGCAGCATGGGACAGGCCTACGAGCAGTACTTC. This gives the protein CASSMGQAYEQYF. This chain joins TRBV7-2 and TRBJ2-7, with 8 bases fitting TRBD1. This CDR3 comprises 13 residues. CDR1 and CDR2 from the germline V gene are SGHTA and FQGNSA. V lost 5 bases, J lost 2 bases, and 2 bases stayed unmatched.

The rearrangement links TRBV7-2 to TRBJ2-3; 9 nucleotides align to TRBD2. CDR3 length equals 15 residues. Looked up from germline, CDR1 is SGHTA and CDR2 is FQGNSA. Losses at the gene ends were 5 bases for V and 5 bases for J; bases not matched to a gene: 8. DNA of the CDR3: TGTGCCAGCAGCCCCTCGCGGGGGGGCCTAGATACGCAGTATTTT. This encodes CASSPSRGGLDTQYF. Looking up the rest from reference TRBV7-2 and TRBJ2-3 gives the full variable domain: GAGVSQSPSNKVTEKGKDVELRCDPISGHTALYWYRQSLGQGLEFLIYFQGNSAPDKSGLPSDRFSAERTGGSVSTLTIQRTQQEDSAVYLCASSPSRGGLDTQYFGPGTRLTVL.

The genes are TRBV5-6 and TRBJ2-1; possibly TRBD1 for D (6 bases). The CDR3 runs 11 residues. Trimming left V 2 bases short and J 15 bases short, with 12 bases between. The germline gives CDR1 SGHDT, CDR2 YYEEEE. The CDR3 loop is CASSFEGDAFF. The DNA for the CDR3 is TGTGCCAGCAGCTTTGAGGGGGACGCGTTCTTC.

V usage is TRBV5-4 and J usage is TRBJ2-7, with D uncertain. The ends were cut back, 1 base at V and 3 bases at J, with 8 bases in the middle. The CDR3 loop spans 13 amino acids. Per the germline V gene, CDR1 is SGHNT and CDR2 is YYREEE (reference sequence). The CDR3 protein is CASSLWPSYEQYF. In DNA, the CDR3 is TGTGCCAGCAGCTTGTGGCCGAGCTACGAGCAGTACTTC.

The chain carries TRBV6-4 and TRBJ1-2; the match to TRBD1 covers 7 bases. CDR3 length: 17 residues. Per germline, CDR1 MRHNA and CDR2 SNTAGT. The V and J ends lost 2 bases and 3 bases, in that order; junction bases with no gene match: 12. The DNA of the CDR3 is TGTGCCAGCAGTGACAGCGGGACAGTGGGTGCCTACTATGGCTACACCTTC. It encodes CASSDSGTVGAYYGYTF.

J is TRBJ1-5 and V is TRBV7-9, with D unresolved. V gave up 3 bases and J gave up 3 bases, with 3 bases separating them. Per germline, CDR1 SEHNR and CDR2 FQNEAQ (reference sequence). This CDR3 has 12 residues. Here the CDR3 reads CASSFSNQPQHF. The CDR3 nucleotides are TGTGCCAGCAGCTTTTCCAATCAGCCCCAGCATTTT.

The V and J genes are TRBV6-6 and TRBJ2-1; D remains unclear. CDR1 is MNHNY, CDR2 SVGAGI, per germline (reference sequence). Trimming stripped 0 bases from V and 8 bases from J, with 5 bases between. The CDR3 totals 12 residues. CDR3 bases: TGTGCCAGCAGTTACTCGAGGTATGAGCAGTTCTTC. Translated: CASSYSRYEQFF.

The chain's CDR3 is CASSPQRRHRFF. The CDR3 region has the DNA TGTGCCAGCAGTCCACAGAGGAGACACAGGTTTTTT. This chain connects TRBV28 to TRBJ1-4; D gene uncertain. CDR3 length: 12 amino acids. CDR1 and CDR2 from the germline V gene are MDHEN and SYDVKM. V gave up 5 bases and J gave up 16 bases, with 17 bases separating them. Full variable domain (remainder filled in from reference TRBV28 and TRBJ1-4): DVKVTQSSRYLVKRTGEKVFLECVQDMDHENMFWYRQDPGLGLRLIYFSYDVKMKEKGDIPEGYSVSREKKERFSLILESASTNQTSMYLCASSPQRRHRFFGSGTQLSVL.

This rearrangement joins TRBV5-4 to TRBJ1-5, with D unclear. V gave up 4 bases and J gave up 6 bases, with 17 bases separating them. This CDR3 is 15 amino acids long. In germline, CDR1 is SGHNT, CDR2 YYREEE (reference sequence). Here the CDR3 DNA reads TGTGCCAGCAGCCCGGTTTCCCCTCGGCGTCAGCCCCAGCATTTT. Translated, it gives CASSPVSPRRQPQHF.